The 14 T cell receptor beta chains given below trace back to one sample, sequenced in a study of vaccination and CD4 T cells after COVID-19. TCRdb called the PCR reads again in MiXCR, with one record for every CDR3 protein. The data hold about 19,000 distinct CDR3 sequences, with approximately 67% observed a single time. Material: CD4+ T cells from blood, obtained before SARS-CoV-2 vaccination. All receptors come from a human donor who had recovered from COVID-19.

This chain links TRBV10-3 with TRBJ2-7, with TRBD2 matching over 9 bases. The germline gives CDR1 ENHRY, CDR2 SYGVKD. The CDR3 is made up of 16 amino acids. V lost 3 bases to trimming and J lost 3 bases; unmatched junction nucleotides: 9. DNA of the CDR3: TGTGCCATCAGTGAAATTAATGCTAGCGGGAACTACGAGCAGTACTTC. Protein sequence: CAISEINASGNYEQYF.

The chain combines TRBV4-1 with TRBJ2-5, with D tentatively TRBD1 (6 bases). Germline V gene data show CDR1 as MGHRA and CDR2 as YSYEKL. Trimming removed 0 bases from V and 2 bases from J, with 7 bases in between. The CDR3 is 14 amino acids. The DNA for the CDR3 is TGCGCCAGCAGCCAAGAGGGGGCGCAAGAGACCCAGTACTTC. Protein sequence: CASSQEGAQETQYF.

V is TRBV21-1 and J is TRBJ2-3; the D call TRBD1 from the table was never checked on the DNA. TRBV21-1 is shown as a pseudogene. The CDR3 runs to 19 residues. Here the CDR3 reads CASSNIRTRAQSVTDTQYF. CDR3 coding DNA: TGTGCCAGCAGCAATATCCGGACCAGGGCTCAGTCCGTCACAGATACGCAGTATTTT.

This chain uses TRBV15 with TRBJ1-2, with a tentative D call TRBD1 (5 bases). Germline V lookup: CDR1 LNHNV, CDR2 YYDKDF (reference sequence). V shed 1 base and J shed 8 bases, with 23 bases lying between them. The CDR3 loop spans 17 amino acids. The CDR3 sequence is CATSRGGYQGSIEGYTF. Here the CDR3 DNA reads TGTGCCACCAGCAGAGGAGGGTACCAGGGTAGTATCGAGGGCTACACCTTC.

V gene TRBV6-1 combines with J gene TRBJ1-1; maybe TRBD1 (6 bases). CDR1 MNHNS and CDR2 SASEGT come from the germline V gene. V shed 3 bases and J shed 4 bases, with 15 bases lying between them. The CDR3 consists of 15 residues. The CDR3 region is CASSDTGYAGTEAFF. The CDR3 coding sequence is TGTGCCAGCAGTGATACAGGGTATGCGGGCACTGAAGCTTTCTTT.

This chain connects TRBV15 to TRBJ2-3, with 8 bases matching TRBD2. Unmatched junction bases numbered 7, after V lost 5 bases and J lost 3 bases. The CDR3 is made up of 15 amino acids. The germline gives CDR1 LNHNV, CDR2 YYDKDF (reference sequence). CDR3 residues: CATSPAGEATDTQYF. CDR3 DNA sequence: TGTGCCACCAGCCCAGCGGGAGAAGCGACAGATACGCAGTATTTT.

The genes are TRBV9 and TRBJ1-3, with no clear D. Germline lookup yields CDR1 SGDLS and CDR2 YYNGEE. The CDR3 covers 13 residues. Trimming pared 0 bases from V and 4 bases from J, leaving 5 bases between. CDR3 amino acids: CASSVVPGNTIYF. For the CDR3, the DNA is TGTGCCAGCAGCGTAGTTCCCGGAAACACCATATATTTT.

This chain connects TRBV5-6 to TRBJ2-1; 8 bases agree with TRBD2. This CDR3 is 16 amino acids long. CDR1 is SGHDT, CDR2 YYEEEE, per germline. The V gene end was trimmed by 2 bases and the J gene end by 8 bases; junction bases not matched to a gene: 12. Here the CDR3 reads CASSLGGGREADEQFF. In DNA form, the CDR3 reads TGTGCCAGCAGCTTAGGGGGAGGGCGGGAGGCCGATGAGCAGTTCTTC.

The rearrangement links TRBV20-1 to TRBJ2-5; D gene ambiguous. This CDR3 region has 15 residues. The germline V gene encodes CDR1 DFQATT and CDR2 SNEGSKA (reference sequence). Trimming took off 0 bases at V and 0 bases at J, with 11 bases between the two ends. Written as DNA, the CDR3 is TGCAGTGCTAGAGATGTCTCATCGTACCAAGAGACCCAGTACTTC. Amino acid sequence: CSARDVSSYQETQYF.

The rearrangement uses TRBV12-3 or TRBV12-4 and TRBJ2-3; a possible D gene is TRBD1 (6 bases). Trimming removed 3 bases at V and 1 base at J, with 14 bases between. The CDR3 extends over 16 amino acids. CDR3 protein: CASSFEGGPRTDTQYF. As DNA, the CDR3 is TGTGCCAGCAGTTTTGAAGGGGGACCCCGCACAGATACGCAGTATTTT.

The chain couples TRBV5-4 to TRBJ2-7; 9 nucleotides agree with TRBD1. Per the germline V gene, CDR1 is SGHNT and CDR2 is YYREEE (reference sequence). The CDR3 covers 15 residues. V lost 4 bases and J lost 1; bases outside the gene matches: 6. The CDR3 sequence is CASSPTGGRSYEQYF. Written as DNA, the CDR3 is TGTGCCAGCAGCCCCACAGGGGGCAGGTCCTACGAGCAGTACTTC.

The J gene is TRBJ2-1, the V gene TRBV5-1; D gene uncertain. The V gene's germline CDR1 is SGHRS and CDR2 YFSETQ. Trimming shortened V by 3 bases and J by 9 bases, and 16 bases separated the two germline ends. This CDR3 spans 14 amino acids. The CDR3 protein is CASSSVTSRSEQFF. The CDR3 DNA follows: TGCGCCAGCAGCTCTGTCACCTCAAGGAGTGAGCAGTTCTTC.

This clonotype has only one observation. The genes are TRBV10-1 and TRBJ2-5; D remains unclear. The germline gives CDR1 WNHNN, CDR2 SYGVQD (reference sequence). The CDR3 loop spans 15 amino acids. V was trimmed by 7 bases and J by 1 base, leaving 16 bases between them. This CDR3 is CASKSRYWGQETQYF. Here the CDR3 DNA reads TGCGCCAGCAAGTCTAGATATTGGGGCCAAGAGACCCAGTACTTC.

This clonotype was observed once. The CDR3 DNA follows: TGTGCCAGCAGCCCTATGAGCTCTGGGGCCAACGTCCTGACTTTC. Translated: CASSPMSSGANVLTF. This sequence joins TRBV7-3 and TRBJ2-6; D not resolved. The CDR3 is made up of 15 amino acids. Trimming removed 5 bases at V and 0 bases at J, with 8 bases between. Germline values: CDR1 SGHTA, CDR2 FQGTGA.